This TCR beta chain emerged from a study of T cells in narcolepsy. Study-wide context: Donors had narcolepsy type 1 or type 2, or were healthy controls.

Findings and limits, study-wide: Reportedly, autoreactive clonotypes were serially detected in patients' blood but not controls'.

This clone showed up just once. Its antigen remains unknown. V was shortened by 7 bases and J by 5 bases, with 11 bases between the two germline ends. Germline CDR1 reads MNHNS; CDR2 reads SASEGT. The length of the CDR3 is 12 residues. Generated by immunoSEQ multiplex PCR, the TCRdb table keeps only in-frame clones and is missing some. Here the sample spans tens of thousands of clones, approximately 80% being singletons. This sequence originates from a human donor in good health. The sequencing sample was made of memory (CD45RA-) CD4+ T cells from blood. V is TRBV6-1 and J is TRBJ1-2, with D maybe TRBD1 (6 bases). In DNA form, the CDR3 reads TGTGCCAGCACAGAGAGGGGGTATGGCTACACCTTC. The encoded protein is CASTERGYGYTF.